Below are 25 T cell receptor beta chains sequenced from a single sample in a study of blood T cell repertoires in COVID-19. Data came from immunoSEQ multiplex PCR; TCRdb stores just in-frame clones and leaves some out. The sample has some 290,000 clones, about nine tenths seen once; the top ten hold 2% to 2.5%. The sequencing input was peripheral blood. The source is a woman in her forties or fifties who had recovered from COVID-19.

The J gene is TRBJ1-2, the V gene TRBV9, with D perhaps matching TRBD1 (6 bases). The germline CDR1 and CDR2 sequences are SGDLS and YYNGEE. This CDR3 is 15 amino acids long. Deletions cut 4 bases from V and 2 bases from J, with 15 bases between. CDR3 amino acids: CASSFHREGNYGYTF. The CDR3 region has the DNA TGTGCCAGCAGCTTTCACAGGGAAGGGAACTATGGCTACACCTTC.

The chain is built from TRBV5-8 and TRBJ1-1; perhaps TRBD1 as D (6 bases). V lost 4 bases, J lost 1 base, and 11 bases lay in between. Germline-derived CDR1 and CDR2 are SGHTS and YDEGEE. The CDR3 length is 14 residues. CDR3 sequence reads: CASSPGTQNTEAFF. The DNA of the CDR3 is TGTGCCAGCAGCCCCGGGACACAGAACACTGAAGCTTTCTTT.

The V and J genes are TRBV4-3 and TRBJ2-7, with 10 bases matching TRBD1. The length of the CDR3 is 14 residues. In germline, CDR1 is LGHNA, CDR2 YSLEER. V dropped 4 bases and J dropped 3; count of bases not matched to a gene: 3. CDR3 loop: CASSPWTGGYEQYF. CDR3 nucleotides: TGCGCCAGCAGCCCCTGGACAGGGGGCTACGAGCAGTACTTC.

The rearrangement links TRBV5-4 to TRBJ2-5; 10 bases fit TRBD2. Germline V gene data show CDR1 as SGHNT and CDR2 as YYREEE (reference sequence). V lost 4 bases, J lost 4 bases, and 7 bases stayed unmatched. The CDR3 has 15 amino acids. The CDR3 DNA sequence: TGTGCCAGCAGCCCTCGGGCTAGCGGGGGAGAGACCCAGTACTTC. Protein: CASSPRASGGETQYF. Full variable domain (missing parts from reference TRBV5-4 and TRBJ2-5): ETGVTQSPTHLIKTRGQQVTLRCSSQSGHNTVSWYQQALGQGPQFIFQYYREEENGRGNFPPRFSGLQFPNYSSELNVNALELDDSALYLCASSPRASGGETQYFGPGTRLLVL.

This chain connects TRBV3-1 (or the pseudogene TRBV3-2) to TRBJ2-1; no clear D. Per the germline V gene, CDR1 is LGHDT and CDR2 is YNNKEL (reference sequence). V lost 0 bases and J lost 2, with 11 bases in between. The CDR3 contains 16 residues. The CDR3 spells CASSQDWSWAYNEQFF. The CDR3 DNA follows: TGTGCCAGCAGCCAAGATTGGAGTTGGGCCTACAATGAGCAGTTCTTC.

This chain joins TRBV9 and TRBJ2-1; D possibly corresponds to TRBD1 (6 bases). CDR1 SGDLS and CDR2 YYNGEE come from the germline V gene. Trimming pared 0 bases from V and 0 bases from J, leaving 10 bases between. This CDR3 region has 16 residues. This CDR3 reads CASSVGGLSSYNEQFF. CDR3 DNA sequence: TGTGCCAGCAGCGTAGGGGGGCTTAGCTCCTACAATGAGCAGTTCTTC.

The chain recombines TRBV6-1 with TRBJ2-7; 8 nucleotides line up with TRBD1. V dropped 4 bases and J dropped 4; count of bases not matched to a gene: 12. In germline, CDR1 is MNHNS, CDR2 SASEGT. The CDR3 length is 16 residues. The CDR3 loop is CASSGQGAIVWYEQYF. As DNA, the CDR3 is TGTGCCAGCAGTGGTCAGGGGGCAATAGTCTGGTACGAGCAGTACTTC.

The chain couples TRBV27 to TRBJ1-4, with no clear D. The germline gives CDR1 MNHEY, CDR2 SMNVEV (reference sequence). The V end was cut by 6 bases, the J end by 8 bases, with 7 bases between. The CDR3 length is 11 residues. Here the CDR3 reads CASRSSEKLFF. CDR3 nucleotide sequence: TGTGCCAGCAGATCGTCGGAAAAACTGTTTTTT.

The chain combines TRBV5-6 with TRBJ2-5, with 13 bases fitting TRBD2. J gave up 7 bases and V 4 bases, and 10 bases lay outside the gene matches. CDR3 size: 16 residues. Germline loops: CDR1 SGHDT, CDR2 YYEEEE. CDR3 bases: TGTGCCAGCAGCCTAGGACTAGCGGGAGCGTGGGTGACCCAGTACTTC. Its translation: CASSLGLAGAWVTQYF.

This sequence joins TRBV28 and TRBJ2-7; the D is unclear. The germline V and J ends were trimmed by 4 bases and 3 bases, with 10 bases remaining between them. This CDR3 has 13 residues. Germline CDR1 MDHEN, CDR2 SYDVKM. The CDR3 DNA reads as TGTGCCAGCAGTTGGCACAAGAACTACGAGCAGTACTTC. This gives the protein CASSWHKNYEQYF.

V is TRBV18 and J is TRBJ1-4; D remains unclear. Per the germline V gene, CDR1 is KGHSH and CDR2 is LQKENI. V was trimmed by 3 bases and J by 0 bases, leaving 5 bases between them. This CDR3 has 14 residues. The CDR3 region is CASSPQATNEKLFF. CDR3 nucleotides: TGTGCCAGCTCACCTCAGGCAACTAATGAAAAACTGTTTTTT.

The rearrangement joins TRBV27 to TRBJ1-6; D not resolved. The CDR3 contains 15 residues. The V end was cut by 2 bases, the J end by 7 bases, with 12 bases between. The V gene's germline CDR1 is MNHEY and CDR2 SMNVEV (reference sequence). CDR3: CASSLLRRGNSPLHF. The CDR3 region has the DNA TGTGCCAGCAGTTTACTTCGACGGGGAAATTCACCCCTCCACTTT.

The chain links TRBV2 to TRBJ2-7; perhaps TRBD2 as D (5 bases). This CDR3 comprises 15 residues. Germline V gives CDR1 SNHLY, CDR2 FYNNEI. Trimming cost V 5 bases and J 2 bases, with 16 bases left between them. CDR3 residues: CASSPDSHAAYEQYF. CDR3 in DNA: TGTGCCAGCAGTCCGGACTCCCACGCAGCCTACGAGCAGTACTTC.

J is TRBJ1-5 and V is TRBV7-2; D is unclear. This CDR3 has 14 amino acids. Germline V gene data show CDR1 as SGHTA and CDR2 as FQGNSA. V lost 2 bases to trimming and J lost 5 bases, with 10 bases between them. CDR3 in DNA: TGTGCCAGCAGCTTAATCGGGGTGGATCAGCCCCAGCATTTT. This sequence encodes CASSLIGVDQPQHF.

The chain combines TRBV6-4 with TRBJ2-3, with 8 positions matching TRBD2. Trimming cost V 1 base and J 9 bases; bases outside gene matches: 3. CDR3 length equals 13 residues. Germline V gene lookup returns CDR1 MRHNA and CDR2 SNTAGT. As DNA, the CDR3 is TGTGCCAGCAGTGACTTGGCGGGAGGAACGCAGTATTTT. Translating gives CASSDLAGGTQYF.

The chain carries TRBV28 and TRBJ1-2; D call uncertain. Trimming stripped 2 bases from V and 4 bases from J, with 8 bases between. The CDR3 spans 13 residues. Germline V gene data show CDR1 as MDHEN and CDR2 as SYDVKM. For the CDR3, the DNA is TGTGCCAGCAGTTTAGGGCACGTCTATGGCTACACCTTC. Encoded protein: CASSLGHVYGYTF.

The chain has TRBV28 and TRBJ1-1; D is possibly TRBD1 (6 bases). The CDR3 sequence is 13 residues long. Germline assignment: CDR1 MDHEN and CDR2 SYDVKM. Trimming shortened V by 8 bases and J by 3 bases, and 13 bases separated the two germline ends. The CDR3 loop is CASGYRVDTEAFF. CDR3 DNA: TGTGCCAGCGGTTACAGGGTAGACACTGAAGCTTTCTTT.

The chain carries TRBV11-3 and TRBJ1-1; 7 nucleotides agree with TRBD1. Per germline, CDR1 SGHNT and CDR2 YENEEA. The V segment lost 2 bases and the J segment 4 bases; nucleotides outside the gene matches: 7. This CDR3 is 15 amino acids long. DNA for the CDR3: TGTGCCAGCAGCTTATCCACAGGGGCGGCCACTGAAGCTTTCTTT. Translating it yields CASSLSTGAATEAFF.

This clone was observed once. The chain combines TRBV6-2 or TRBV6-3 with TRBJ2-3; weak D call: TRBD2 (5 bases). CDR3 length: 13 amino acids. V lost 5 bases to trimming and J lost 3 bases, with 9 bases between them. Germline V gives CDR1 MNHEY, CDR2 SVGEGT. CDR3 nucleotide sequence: TGTGCCAGCAGTGGGCGAGGGACAGATACGCAGTATTTT. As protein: CASSGRGTDTQYF.

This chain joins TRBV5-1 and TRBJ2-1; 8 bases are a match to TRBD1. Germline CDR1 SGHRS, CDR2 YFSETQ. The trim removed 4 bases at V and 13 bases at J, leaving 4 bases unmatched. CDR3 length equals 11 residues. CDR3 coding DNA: TGCGCCAGCAGCGAGGACAGGGACCAGTTCTTC. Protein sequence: CASSEDRDQFF.

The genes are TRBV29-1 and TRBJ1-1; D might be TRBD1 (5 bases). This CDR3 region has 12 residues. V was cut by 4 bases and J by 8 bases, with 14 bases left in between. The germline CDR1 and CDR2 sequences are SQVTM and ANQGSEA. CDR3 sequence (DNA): TGCAGCGTTGGAGTTGGGGCGAGGGAAGCTTTCTTT. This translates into CSVGVGAREAFF.

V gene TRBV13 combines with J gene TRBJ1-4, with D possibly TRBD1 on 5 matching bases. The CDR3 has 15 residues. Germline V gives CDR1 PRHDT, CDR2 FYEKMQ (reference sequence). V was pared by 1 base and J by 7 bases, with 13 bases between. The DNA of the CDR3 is TGTGCCAGCAGCTTAGCGGGGGTTATGGGTGAAAAACTGTTTTTT. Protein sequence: CASSLAGVMGEKLFF.

For the CDR3, the DNA is TGTGCCTGGAGTGTAAAAACTCGCGTCACTGAAGCTTTCTTT. Encoded protein: CAWSVKTRVTEAFF. The chain couples TRBV30 to TRBJ1-1; D remains unclear. Germline lookup yields CDR1 GTSNPN and CDR2 SVGIG (reference sequence). The CDR3 length is 14 residues. The V end lost 0 bases, the J end lost 4 bases, and 12 bases lay between the germline ends.

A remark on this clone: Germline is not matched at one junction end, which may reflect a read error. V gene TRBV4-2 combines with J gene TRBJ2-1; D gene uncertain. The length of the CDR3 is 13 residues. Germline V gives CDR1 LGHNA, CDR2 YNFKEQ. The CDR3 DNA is TGTGCCAGCAGCCAGGTGGCGGCAGAAGCGATACTCTTC. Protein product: CASSQVAAEAILF.

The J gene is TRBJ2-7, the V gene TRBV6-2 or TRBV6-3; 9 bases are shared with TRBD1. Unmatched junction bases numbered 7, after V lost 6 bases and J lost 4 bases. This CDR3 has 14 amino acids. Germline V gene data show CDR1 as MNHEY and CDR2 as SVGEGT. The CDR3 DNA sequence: TGTGCCAGCAGCTCCGGGACAGGGATATACGAGCAGTACTTC. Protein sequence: CASSSGTGIYEQYF.